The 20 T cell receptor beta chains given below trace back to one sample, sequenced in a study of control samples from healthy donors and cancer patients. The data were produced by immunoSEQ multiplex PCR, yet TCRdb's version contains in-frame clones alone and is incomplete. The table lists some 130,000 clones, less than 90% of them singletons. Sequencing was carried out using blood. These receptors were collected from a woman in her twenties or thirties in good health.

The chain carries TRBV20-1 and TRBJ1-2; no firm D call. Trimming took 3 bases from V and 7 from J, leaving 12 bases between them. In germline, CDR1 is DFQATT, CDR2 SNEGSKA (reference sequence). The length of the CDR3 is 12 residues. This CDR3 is CSASRDTGGYTF. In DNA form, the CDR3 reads TGCAGTGCTAGTCGGGATACCGGTGGCTACACCTTC.

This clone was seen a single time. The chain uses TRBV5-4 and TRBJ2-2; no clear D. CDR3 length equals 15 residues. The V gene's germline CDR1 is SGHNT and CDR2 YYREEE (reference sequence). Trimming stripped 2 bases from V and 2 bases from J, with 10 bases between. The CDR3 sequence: CASSFISRNTGELFF. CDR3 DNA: TGTGCCAGCAGCTTTATCAGTAGAAACACCGGGGAGCTGTTTTTT.

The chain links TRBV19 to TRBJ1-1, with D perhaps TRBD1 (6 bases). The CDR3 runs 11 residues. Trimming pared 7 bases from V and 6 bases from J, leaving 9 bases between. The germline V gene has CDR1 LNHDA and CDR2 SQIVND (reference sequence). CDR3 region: CASNSGAEAFF. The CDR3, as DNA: TGTGCCAGTAATTCAGGGGCTGAAGCTTTCTTT.

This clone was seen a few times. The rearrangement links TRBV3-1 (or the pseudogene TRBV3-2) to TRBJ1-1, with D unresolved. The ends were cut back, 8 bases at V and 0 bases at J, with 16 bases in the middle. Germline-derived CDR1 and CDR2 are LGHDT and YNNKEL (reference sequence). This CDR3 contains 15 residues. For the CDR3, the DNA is TGTGCCAGCGCTTTGGGGAGAGCCATGAACACTGAAGCTTTCTTT. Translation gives CASALGRAMNTEAFF.

CDR3 in amino acids: CASTEEWGGYEQYF. In DNA form, the CDR3 reads TGTGCCAGCACCGAGGAGTGGGGGGGCTACGAGCAGTACTTC. This chain joins TRBV2 and TRBJ2-7; TRBD2 agrees at 7 bases. V lost 7 bases and J lost 3; bases outside the gene matches: 9. The CDR3 sequence is 14 residues long. Per germline, CDR1 SNHLY and CDR2 FYNNEI.

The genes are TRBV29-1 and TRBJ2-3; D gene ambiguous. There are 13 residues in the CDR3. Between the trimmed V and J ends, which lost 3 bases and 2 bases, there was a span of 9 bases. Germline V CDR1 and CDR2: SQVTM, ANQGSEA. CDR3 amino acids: CSVDPSTTDTQYF. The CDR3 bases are TGCAGCGTTGACCCTTCAACCACAGATACGCAGTATTTT.

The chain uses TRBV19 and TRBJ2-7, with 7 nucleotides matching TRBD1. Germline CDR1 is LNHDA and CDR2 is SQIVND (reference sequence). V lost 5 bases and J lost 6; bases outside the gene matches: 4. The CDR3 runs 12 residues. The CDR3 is CASSSAGGEQYF. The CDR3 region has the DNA TGTGCCAGTAGTTCCGCAGGGGGCGAGCAGTACTTC.

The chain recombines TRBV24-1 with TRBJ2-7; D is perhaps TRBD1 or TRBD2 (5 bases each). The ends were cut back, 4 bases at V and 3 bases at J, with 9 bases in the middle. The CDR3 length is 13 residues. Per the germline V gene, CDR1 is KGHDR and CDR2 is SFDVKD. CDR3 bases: TGTGCCACCAGTGAGGCAGGGAGCTACGAGCAGTACTTC. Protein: CATSEAGSYEQYF.

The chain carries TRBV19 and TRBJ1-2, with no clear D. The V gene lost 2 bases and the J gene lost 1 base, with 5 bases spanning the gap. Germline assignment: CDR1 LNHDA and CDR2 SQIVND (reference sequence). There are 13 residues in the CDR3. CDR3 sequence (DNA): TGTGCCAGTAGTATATTGGATAACTATGGCTACACCTTC. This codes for CASSILDNYGYTF. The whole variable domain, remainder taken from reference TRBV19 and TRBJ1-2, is DGGITQSPKYLFRKEGQNVTLSCEQNLNHDAMYWYRQDPGQGLRLIYYSQIVNDFQKGDIAEGYSVSREKKESFPLTVTSAQKNPTAFYLCASSILDNYGYTFGSGTRLTVV.

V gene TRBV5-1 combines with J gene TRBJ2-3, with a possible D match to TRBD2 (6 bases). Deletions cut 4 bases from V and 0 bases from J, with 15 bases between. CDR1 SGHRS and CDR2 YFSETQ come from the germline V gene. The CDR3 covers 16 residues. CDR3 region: CASSQEGDSSTDTQYF. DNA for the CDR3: TGCGCCAGCAGCCAGGAGGGCGATTCTAGCACAGATACGCAGTATTTT. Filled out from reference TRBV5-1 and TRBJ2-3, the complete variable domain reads KAGVTQTPRYLIKTRGQQVTLSCSPISGHRSVSWYQQTPGQGLQFLFEYFSETQRNKGNFPGRFSGRQFSNSRSEMNVSTLELGDSALYLCASSQEGDSSTDTQYFGPGTRLTVL.

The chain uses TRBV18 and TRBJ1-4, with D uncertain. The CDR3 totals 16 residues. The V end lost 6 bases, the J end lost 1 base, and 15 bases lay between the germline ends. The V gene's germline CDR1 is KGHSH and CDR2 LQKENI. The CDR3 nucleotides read TGTGCCAGCTCCCCGGACCGGGGAGGAACTAATGAAAAACTGTTTTTT. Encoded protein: CASSPDRGGTNEKLFF. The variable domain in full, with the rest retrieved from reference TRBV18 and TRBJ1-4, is NAGVMQNPRHLVRRRGQEARLRCSPMKGHSHVYWYRQLPEEGLKFMVYLQKENIIDESGMPKERFSAEFPKEGPSILRIQQVVRGDSAAYFCASSPDRGGTNEKLFFGSGTQLSVL.

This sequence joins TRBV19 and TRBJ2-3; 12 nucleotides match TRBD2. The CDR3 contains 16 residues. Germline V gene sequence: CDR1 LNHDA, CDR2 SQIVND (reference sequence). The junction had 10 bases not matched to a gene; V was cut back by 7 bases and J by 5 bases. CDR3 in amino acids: CASTQLLAGGGDTQYF. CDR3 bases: TGTGCCAGTACCCAACTACTAGCGGGAGGTGGAGATACGCAGTATTTT.

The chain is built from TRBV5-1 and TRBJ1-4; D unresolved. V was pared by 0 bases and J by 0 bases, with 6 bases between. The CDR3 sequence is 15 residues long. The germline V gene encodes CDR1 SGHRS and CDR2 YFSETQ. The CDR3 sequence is CASSLGPATNEKLFF. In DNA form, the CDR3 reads TGCGCCAGCAGCTTGGGGCCGGCAACTAATGAAAAACTGTTTTTT.

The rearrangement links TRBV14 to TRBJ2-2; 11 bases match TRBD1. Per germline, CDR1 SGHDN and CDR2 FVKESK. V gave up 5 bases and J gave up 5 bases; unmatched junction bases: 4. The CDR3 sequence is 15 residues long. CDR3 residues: CASSAGTGGTGELFF. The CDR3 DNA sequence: TGTGCCAGCAGCGCCGGGACAGGGGGGACCGGGGAGCTGTTTTTT. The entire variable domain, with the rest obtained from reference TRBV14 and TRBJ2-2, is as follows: EAGVTQFPSHSVIEKGQTVTLRCDPISGHDNLYWYRRVMGKEIKFLLHFVKESKQDESGMPNNRFLAERTGGTYSTLKVQPAELEDSGVYFCASSAGTGGTGELFFGEGSRLTVL.

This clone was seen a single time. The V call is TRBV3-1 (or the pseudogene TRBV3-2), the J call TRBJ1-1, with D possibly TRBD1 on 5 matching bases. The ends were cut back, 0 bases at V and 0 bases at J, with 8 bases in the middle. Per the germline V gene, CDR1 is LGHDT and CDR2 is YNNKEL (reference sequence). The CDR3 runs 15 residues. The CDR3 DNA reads TGTGCCAGCAGCCAAGAGACAGAATTGAACACTGAAGCTTTCTTT. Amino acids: CASSQETELNTEAFF.

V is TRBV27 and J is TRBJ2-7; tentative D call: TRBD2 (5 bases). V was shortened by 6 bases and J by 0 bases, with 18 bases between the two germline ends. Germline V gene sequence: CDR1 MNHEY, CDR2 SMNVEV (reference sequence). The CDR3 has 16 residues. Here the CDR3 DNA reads TGTGCCAGCAGCAAACTGGACTCCAGGAGCTCCTACGAGCAGTACTTC. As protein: CASSKLDSRSSYEQYF.

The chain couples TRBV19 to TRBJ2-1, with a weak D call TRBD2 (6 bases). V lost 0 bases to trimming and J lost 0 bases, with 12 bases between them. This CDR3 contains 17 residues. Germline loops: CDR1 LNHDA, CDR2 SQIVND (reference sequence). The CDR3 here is CASSIEGGRSSYNEQFF. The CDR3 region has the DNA TGTGCCAGTAGTATAGAGGGGGGTCGTAGCTCCTACAATGAGCAGTTCTTC.

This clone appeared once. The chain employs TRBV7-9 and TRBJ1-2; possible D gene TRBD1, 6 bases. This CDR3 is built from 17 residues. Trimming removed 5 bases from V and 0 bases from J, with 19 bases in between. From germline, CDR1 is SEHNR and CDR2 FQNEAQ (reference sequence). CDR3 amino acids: CASSQSSMTGANYGYTF. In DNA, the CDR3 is TGTGCCAGCAGCCAATCCTCAATGACAGGAGCTAACTATGGCTACACCTTC.

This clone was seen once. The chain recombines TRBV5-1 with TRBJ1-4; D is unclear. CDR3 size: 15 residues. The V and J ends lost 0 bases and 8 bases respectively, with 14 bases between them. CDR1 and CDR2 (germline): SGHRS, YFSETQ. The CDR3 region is CASSLVLGAGEKLFF. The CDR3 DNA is TGCGCCAGCAGCTTGGTACTGGGCGCGGGGGAAAAACTGTTTTTT.

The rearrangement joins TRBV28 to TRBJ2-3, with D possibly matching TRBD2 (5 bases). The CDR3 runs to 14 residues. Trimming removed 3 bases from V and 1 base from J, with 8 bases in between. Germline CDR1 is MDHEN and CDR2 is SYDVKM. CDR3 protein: CASSFERRTDTQYF. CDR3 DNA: TGTGCCAGCAGTTTTGAGCGGCGCACAGATACGCAGTATTTT.